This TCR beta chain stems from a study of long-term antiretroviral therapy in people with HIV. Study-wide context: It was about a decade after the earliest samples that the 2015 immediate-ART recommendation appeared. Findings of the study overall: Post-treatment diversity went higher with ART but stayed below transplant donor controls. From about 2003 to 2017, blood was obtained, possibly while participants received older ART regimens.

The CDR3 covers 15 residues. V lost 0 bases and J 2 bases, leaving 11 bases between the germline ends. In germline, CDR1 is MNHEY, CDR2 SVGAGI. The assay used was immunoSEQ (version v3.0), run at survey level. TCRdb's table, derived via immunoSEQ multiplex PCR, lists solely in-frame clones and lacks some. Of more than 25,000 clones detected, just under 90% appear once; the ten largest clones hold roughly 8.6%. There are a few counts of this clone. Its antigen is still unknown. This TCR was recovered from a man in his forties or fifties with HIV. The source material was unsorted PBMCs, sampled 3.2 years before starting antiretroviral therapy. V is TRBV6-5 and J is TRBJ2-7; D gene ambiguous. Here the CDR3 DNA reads TGTGCCAGCAGTTACTCGCTCACCACGACCTACGAGCAGTACTTC. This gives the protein CASSYSLTTTYEQYF.